These 13 T cell receptor beta chains originate from one sample sequenced in a study of blood T cell repertoires in COVID-19 (dated by TCRdb to the early 2020s). The library came from the immunoSEQ multiplex PCR assay. In TCRdb, the immuneACCESS table is reduced to in-frame sequences with V and J assigned. These tables do not hold every clone; where another copy was compared, an unresolved V gene accounts for under half, and the others remain unexplained. Within this sample are a few hundred thousand clones, with about 89% of them counted one time only. About 10% of the sample is taken by the ten largest. The sample consisted of peripheral blood. Receptor source: a man between 40 and 49 years old who had recovered from COVID-19.

V usage is TRBV5-1 and J usage is TRBJ2-7, with D possibly matching TRBD2 (5 bases). The ends were cut back, 4 bases at V and 3 bases at J, with 5 bases in the middle. CDR3 length: 11 amino acids. The germline V gene has CDR1 SGHRS and CDR2 YFSETQ. CDR3 nucleotide sequence: TGCGCCAGCAGCGACTACTACGAGCAGTACTTC. It yields the protein CASSDYYEQYF.

The chain joins TRBV28 to TRBJ1-5; 9 bases match TRBD1. CDR1 and CDR2 from the germline V gene are MDHEN and SYDVKM. The CDR3 extends over 20 amino acids. With V trimmed by 1 base and J by 0 bases, 13 bases remained unmatched. CDR3 bases: TGTGCCAGCAGTTTATTGGCCCCTGGACAGGGGCCCTATAGCAATCAGCCCCAGCATTTT. Translated, it gives CASSLLAPGQGPYSNQPQHF.

The chain links TRBV19 to TRBJ1-1; a possible D gene is TRBD1 (5 bases). Deletions cut 7 bases from V and 1 base from J, with 13 bases between. CDR1 and CDR2 from the germline V gene are LNHDA and SQIVND (reference sequence). This CDR3 contains 14 residues. The CDR3 region has the DNA TGTGCCAGTATGGGTCAGGGTGGGAACACTGAAGCTTTCTTT. Residues: CASMGQGGNTEAFF.

The chain couples TRBV6-6 to TRBJ1-3; D remains unclear. CDR3 length: 15 amino acids. Germline CDR1 reads MNHNY; CDR2 reads SVGAGI (reference sequence). V shed 0 bases and J shed 0 bases, with 6 bases lying between them. CDR3 loop: CASSYSKSSGNTIYF. The CDR3 DNA follows: TGTGCCAGCAGTTACTCGAAGAGCTCTGGAAACACCATATATTTT.

The rearrangement uses TRBV4-2 and TRBJ2-5, with TRBD1 matching 11 bases. The CDR3 has 18 residues. Germline V gene sequence: CDR1 LGHNA, CDR2 YNFKEQ. J lost 5 bases, V lost 1 base, and 12 bases had no gene match. In DNA form, the CDR3 reads TGTGCCAGCAGCCAAGGGGTAGGCGGGACAGGGGGAAGGGAGACCCAGTACTTC. This codes for CASSQGVGGTGGRETQYF.

V gene TRBV9 combines with J gene TRBJ1-1; 7 bases fit TRBD1. The CDR3 contains 13 residues. Trimming cost V 3 bases and J 4 bases; bases outside gene matches: 3. Germline V gene sequence: CDR1 SGDLS, CDR2 YYNGEE. Written as DNA, the CDR3 is TGTGCCAGCAGCGATAACAGGGGCACTGAAGCTTTCTTT. It yields the protein CASSDNRGTEAFF.

V usage is TRBV18 and J usage is TRBJ1-2, with 7 bases matching TRBD1. The CDR3 runs 17 residues. V was clipped by 0 bases and J by 3 bases; unmatched bases: 10. The germline gives CDR1 KGHSH, CDR2 LQKENI. In nucleotides, the CDR3 is TGTGCCAGCTCACCACCCCCGAGGCAGGGGGGCTACTATGGCTACACCTTC. Translation: CASSPPPRQGGYYGYTF.

About this clone itself: Other DNA sequences within the sample encode an identical CDR3. The rearrangement links TRBV27 to TRBJ2-5; the D gene is possibly TRBD2 (5 bases). The CDR3 covers 14 residues. Trimming took off 5 bases at V and 5 bases at J, with 15 bases between the two ends. Germline CDR1 and CDR2: MNHEY and SMNVEV (reference sequence). The CDR3 DNA reads as TGTGCCAGCAGTCCCCGGCTAGCTGGGGAGACCCAGTACTTC. Translating gives CASSPRLAGETQYF.

J is TRBJ2-3 and V is TRBV4-3, with TRBD2 identical over 7 bases. The CDR3 runs to 17 residues. Germline values: CDR1 LGHNA, CDR2 YSLEER. J lost 0 bases, V lost 1 base, and 7 bases had no gene match. The CDR3 sequence is CASSQGWASGSTDTQYF. DNA of the CDR3: TGCGCCAGCAGCCAAGGATGGGCTAGCGGTAGCACAGATACGCAGTATTTT.

This chain links TRBV7-6 with TRBJ2-1, with 13 bases that match TRBD2. The CDR3 has 18 residues. Trimming removed 5 bases from V and 0 bases from J; junction bases left unmatched: 7. The germline V gene has CDR1 SGHVS and CDR2 FNYEAQ. CDR3 sequence (DNA): TGTGCCAGCAGCACCGGACTAGCGGGAGAGAGCTCCTACAATGAGCAGTTCTTC. Protein product: CASSTGLAGESSYNEQFF.

The rearrangement links TRBV2 to TRBJ2-7; D unresolved. Germline assignment: CDR1 SNHLY and CDR2 FYNNEI. V was clipped by 2 bases and J by 4 bases, with 3 bases between them. The CDR3 runs 11 residues. CDR3: CASSERYEQYF. CDR3 nucleotide sequence: TGTGCCAGCAGTGAACGGTACGAGCAGTACTTC. Full variable domain (remainder filled in from reference TRBV2 and TRBJ2-7): EPEVTQTPSHQVTQMGQEVILRCVPISNHLYFYWYRQILGQKVEFLVSFYNNEISEKSEIFDDQFSVERPDGSNFTLKIRSTKLEDSAMYFCASSERYEQYFGPGTRLTVT.

The chain is built from TRBV9 and TRBJ1-4; maybe TRBD1 (6 bases). This CDR3 region has 12 residues. V gave up 4 bases and J gave up 8 bases, with 9 bases separating them. In germline, CDR1 is SGDLS, CDR2 YYNGEE. The CDR3 region has the DNA TGTGCCAGCAGCCCCCAGGGGGAAAAACTGTTTTTT. It specifies CASSPQGEKLFF.

In this sample, this clone turned up a few times. The chain couples TRBV7-3 to TRBJ1-1; 9 bases are shared with TRBD1. J was trimmed by 7 bases and V by 4 bases; bases with no gene match: 7. Germline CDR1 is SGHTA and CDR2 is FQGTGA. This CDR3 comprises 14 residues. The chain's CDR3 is CASSSQGQGGEAFF. For the CDR3, the DNA is TGTGCCAGCAGCTCCCAGGGACAGGGCGGTGAAGCTTTCTTT.